These 23 T cell receptor beta chains originate from one sample sequenced in a study of blood T cell repertoires in COVID-19. Sequencing used immunoSEQ multiplex PCR; TCRdb keeps in-frame clones, though not all of them. Of roughly 170,000 clones listed, roughly 78% are singletons. The source material was peripheral blood. The receptors derive from a woman aged 60-70 years with COVID-19, enrolled during active disease.

This clone was seen a few times. The V call is TRBV29-1, the J call TRBJ1-1, with no clear D. The CDR3 has 13 residues. Germline lookup yields CDR1 SQVTM and CDR2 ANQGSEA. Trimming removed 4 bases from V and 0 bases from J, with 9 bases in between. This CDR3 is CSVANSLNTEAFF. CDR3 coding DNA: TGCAGCGTTGCTAACAGTTTGAACACTGAAGCTTTCTTT.

The chain couples TRBV18 to TRBJ1-1, with a tentative D call TRBD1 (5 bases). The germline V gene encodes CDR1 KGHSH and CDR2 LQKENI. The CDR3 sequence is 15 residues long. With 2 bases removed from V and 0 bases from J, the gap between germline ends came to 10 bases. The CDR3 is CASSPVAGLNTEAFF. CDR3 nucleotides: TGTGCCAGCTCACCAGTAGCGGGGCTGAACACTGAAGCTTTCTTT. Looking up the rest from reference TRBV18 and TRBJ1-1 gives the full variable domain: NAGVMQNPRHLVRRRGQEARLRCSPMKGHSHVYWYRQLPEEGLKFMVYLQKENIIDESGMPKERFSAEFPKEGPSILRIQQVVRGDSAAYFCASSPVAGLNTEAFFGQGTRLTVV.

The chain employs TRBV7-2 and TRBJ2-3; D not certain. The ends were cut back, 3 bases at V and 0 bases at J, with 10 bases in the middle. Germline lookup yields CDR1 SGHTA and CDR2 FQGNSA. The CDR3 has 15 residues. The CDR3 spells CASSLVPTSTDTQYF. CDR3 nucleotides: TGTGCCAGCAGCTTGGTCCCTACTAGCACAGATACGCAGTATTTT.

The rearrangement links TRBV4-1 to TRBJ1-2; D possibly corresponds to TRBD1 (6 bases). CDR3 length: 17 residues. Trimming cost V 3 bases and J 8 bases, with 25 bases left between them. CDR1 is MGHRA and CDR2 is YSYEKL in the germline V gene. The CDR3: CASSHPEGGWREIGYTF. The CDR3 nucleotides read TGCGCCAGCAGCCATCCCGAGGGGGGTTGGCGGGAGATCGGCTACACCTTC.

The V call is TRBV6-5, the J call TRBJ2-4; 8 bases fit TRBD2. The CDR3 is made up of 14 amino acids. The junction had 9 bases not matched to a gene; V was cut back by 5 bases and J by 9 bases. The germline V gene has CDR1 MNHEY and CDR2 SVGAGI. CDR3 DNA sequence: TGTGCCAGCAGTCTCCGGGGGGGGGTAGCCATTCAGTACTTC. Its protein is CASSLRGGVAIQYF.

This chain connects TRBV10-3 to TRBJ2-3, with 8 positions matching TRBD2. Germline lookup yields CDR1 ENHRY and CDR2 SYGVKD. With V trimmed by 8 bases and J by 5 bases, 3 bases remained unmatched. The CDR3 is 12 residues long. The CDR3 DNA sequence: TGTGCCATCTCGCTAGCGGGAGATACGCAGTATTTT. It encodes CAISLAGDTQYF.

V usage is TRBV18 and J usage is TRBJ1-6, with 9 bases matching TRBD1. V trimming: 2 bases; J trimming: 14 bases; junction bases outside the gene matches: 13. The CDR3 is 16 residues long. CDR1 is KGHSH, CDR2 LQKENI, per germline. In DNA form, the CDR3 reads TGTGCCAGCTCACCAGTCTCCGGGACAGGGTTCGAAGCCCTCCACTTT. This translates into CASSPVSGTGFEALHF.

The chain carries TRBV7-6 and TRBJ1-2, with D unresolved. CDR1 SGHVS and CDR2 FNYEAQ come from the germline V gene. The CDR3 runs to 13 residues. V was clipped by 5 bases and J by 7 bases, with 14 bases between them. DNA of the CDR3: TGTGCCAGCAGCCCGGGGAGGCCCGGTGGCTACACCTTC. Amino acid sequence: CASSPGRPGGYTF. The full variable domain, rest sourced from reference TRBV7-6 and TRBJ1-2, is GAGVSQSPRYKVTKRGQDVALRCDPISGHVSLYWYRQALGQGPEFLTYFNYEAQQDKSGLPNDRFSAERPEGSISTLTIQRTEQRDSAMYRCASSPGRPGGYTFGSGTRLTVV.

CDR3 residues: CASSGRGQLNTGELFF. The CDR3 nucleotides are TGTGCCAGCAGCGGCCGAGGACAGTTGAACACCGGGGAGCTGTTTTTT. This sequence joins TRBV9 and TRBJ2-2; TRBD1 is a possible D gene (6 bases). V was cut by 3 bases and J by 1 base, with 13 bases left in between. Germline values: CDR1 SGDLS, CDR2 YYNGEE. CDR3 size: 16 residues.

The chain couples TRBV3-1 (or the pseudogene TRBV3-2) to TRBJ2-7; perhaps TRBD2 as D (7 bases). CDR3 length equals 16 residues. The V gene's germline CDR1 is LGHDT and CDR2 YNNKEL (reference sequence). Trimming cost V 4 bases and J 1 base, with 17 bases left between them. CDR3 in DNA: TGTGCCAGCAGCCCCCGGGGGCCTAGCGGATCCTACGAGCAGTACTTC. This gives the protein CASSPRGPSGSYEQYF.

Points on this clone: This CDR3 is also generated by other DNA sequences in the sample. The chain recombines TRBV5-1 with TRBJ2-5, with TRBD1 identical over 7 bases. V lost 1 base, J lost 1 base, and 1 base stayed unmatched. The CDR3 totals 14 residues. Germline-derived CDR1 and CDR2 are SGHRS and YFSETQ. Here the CDR3 reads CASSLRQGQETQYF. For the CDR3, the DNA is TGCGCCAGCAGCTTGCGACAGGGCCAAGAGACCCAGTACTTC.

The J gene is TRBJ1-4, the V gene TRBV5-1; possible D gene TRBD1, 6 bases. The germline CDR1 and CDR2 sequences are SGHRS and YFSETQ. Deletions cut 5 bases from V and 8 bases from J, with 16 bases between. This CDR3 contains 14 residues. Here the CDR3 reads CASRGTTAEEKLFF. CDR3 DNA sequence: TGCGCCAGCAGGGGGACAACCGCGGAAGAAAAACTGTTTTTT.

The rearrangement links TRBV24-1 to TRBJ1-2, with 9 bases that match TRBD1. Germline CDR1 is KGHDR and CDR2 is SFDVKD. CDR3 length equals 18 residues. The trim removed 0 bases at V and 5 bases at J, leaving 12 bases unmatched. CDR3 residues: CATSDLRSRDRVRYGYTF. CDR3 sequence (DNA): TGTGCCACCAGTGATTTGCGGTCCCGGGACAGGGTTCGGTATGGCTACACCTTC.

This clone has a count of ten or more. Additional DNA sequences in this sample encode the identical CDR3. This chain connects TRBV5-5 to TRBJ2-5, with 12 bases identical to TRBD1. The CDR3 totals 14 residues. The V gene end was trimmed by 4 bases and the J gene end by 5 bases; junction bases not matched to a gene: 3. Germline loops: CDR1 SGHKS, CDR2 YYEKEE (reference sequence). CDR3 sequence (DNA): TGTGCCAGCAGCGGGACAGGGGGCGGGGAGACCCAGTACTTC. This gives the protein CASSGTGGGETQYF.

CDR3 nucleotides: TGTGCCAGCAGTGGTCAAGGGGGTACTGGCAATCAGCCCCAGCATTTT. It yields the protein CASSGQGGTGNQPQHF. The chain has TRBV25-1 and TRBJ1-5, with D perhaps matching TRBD1 (6 bases). V was cut by 4 bases and J by 2 bases, with 15 bases left in between. Germline-derived CDR1 and CDR2 are MGHDK and SYGVNS. The CDR3 covers 16 residues.

The chain has TRBV18 and TRBJ1-5, with a weak D call TRBD1 (6 bases). The V gene's germline CDR1 is KGHSH and CDR2 LQKENI. The CDR3 loop spans 15 amino acids. The V gene lost 2 bases and the J gene lost 1 base, with 9 bases spanning the gap. The CDR3 DNA follows: TGTGCCAGCTCACCAGGGGACACAAGCAATCAGCCCCAGCATTTT. It encodes CASSPGDTSNQPQHF.

The chain is built from TRBV7-8 and TRBJ1-1; 7 bases agree with TRBD1. Germline lookup yields CDR1 SGHVS and CDR2 FQNEAQ. This CDR3 is built from 15 residues. Trimming removed 2 bases from V and 11 bases from J; junction bases left unmatched: 14. This CDR3 reads CASSLRGRGLPAAFF. CDR3 sequence (DNA): TGTGCCAGCAGCTTACGGGGAAGGGGGCTGCCTGCGGCTTTCTTT.

This clone was detected once. The chain joins TRBV10-3 to TRBJ2-7; D possibly corresponds to TRBD2 (5 bases). Germline V lookup: CDR1 ENHRY, CDR2 SYGVKD. The CDR3 is 15 residues long. The ends were cut back, 3 bases at V and 5 bases at J, with 17 bases in the middle. The CDR3 coding sequence is TGTGCCATCAGTGATTATGAGGGAGCGAGGAACGAGCAGTACTTC. Translated: CAISDYEGARNEQYF.

The rearrangement joins TRBV30 to TRBJ1-4, with 9 bases identical to TRBD1. Germline V gene lookup returns CDR1 GTSNPN and CDR2 SVGIG (reference sequence). V gave up 6 bases and J gave up 5 bases; unmatched junction bases: 4. This CDR3 has 13 residues. CDR3 sequence (DNA): TGTGCCTGCGCACAGGGGGCGAATGAAAAACTGTTTTTT. Translation gives CACAQGANEKLFF.

The genes are TRBV29-1 and TRBJ2-3, with 8 bases aligning to TRBD1. Looked up from germline, CDR1 is SQVTM and CDR2 is ANQGSEA. This CDR3 spans 16 amino acids. V was pared by 6 bases and J by 3 bases, with 14 bases of the junction left unmatched. CDR3: CSVEETGATYTDTQYF. Written as DNA, the CDR3 is TGCAGCGTCGAGGAGACAGGGGCGACATATACAGATACGCAGTATTTT.

The J gene is TRBJ2-2, the V gene TRBV7-9; possibly TRBD1 for D (6 bases). Germline V gives CDR1 SEHNR, CDR2 FQNEAQ (reference sequence). V was cut by 4 bases and J by 0 bases, with 15 bases left in between. The CDR3 totals 17 residues. The CDR3 coding sequence is TGTGCCAGCAGCTGGACTTCGACAGGAACGAACACCGGGGAGCTGTTTTTT. Translation: CASSWTSTGTNTGELFF.

V is TRBV24-1 and J is TRBJ2-2; 10 nucleotides line up with TRBD1. V lost 4 bases to trimming and J lost 4 bases; unmatched junction nucleotides: 8. In germline, CDR1 is KGHDR, CDR2 SFDVKD. The CDR3 runs 17 residues. CDR3 coding DNA: TGTGCCACCAGTGAGCCAGACAGGGGGCTTTTCACCGGGGAGCTGTTTTTT. Translating gives CATSEPDRGLFTGELFF.

This chain connects TRBV7-3 to TRBJ1-1; D is possibly TRBD1 (6 bases). The CDR3 loop spans 13 amino acids. The germline gives CDR1 SGHTA, CDR2 FQGTGA. Trimming removed 5 bases at V and 4 bases at J, with 11 bases between. This CDR3 reads CASSIQGGTEAFF. Written as DNA, the CDR3 is TGTGCCAGCAGCATACAGGGCGGCACTGAAGCTTTCTTT.